The present T cell receptor (beta chain) was sequenced within a study of blood T cell repertoires in COVID-19 (TCRdb year 2020). The study in broad terms: The collaborator samples originated in the United States, Italy and Spain and spanned the acute and convalescent phases of COVID-19. The material from the prospective study consisted of cDNA or gDNA derived from T cells, B-cell-depleted T cells, or PBMCs. Where available, HLA class I and class II types were taken from metadata supplied by the sample provider and were not determined by assay-based typing. The repertoires were released in a freely available public database meant as a resource for research on the immune response to SARS-CoV-2. The dataset comprised deeply sampled blood TCRbeta repertoires from subjects exposed to, actively infected with, or recovered from COVID-19. The sample metadata nearly always contained a de-identified subject ID, COVID-19 status, age in years and sex. Samples were obtained from the ongoing ImmuneRACE study (first 160 participants) and from over 1,000 subjects provided by 6 global collaborators.

The CDR3 spans 15 residues, from the cysteine through the phenylalanine. CDR3 DNA only is kept here, 45 bases in frame from base 1. For CDR1 and CDR2, the germline V gene (reference sequence) lists LNHDA and SQIVND. V loses 3 bases of germline sequence and J loses 2 bases, and the interval between the two ends is 13 bases. The study at large found these results: The quantity of clinical and demographic metadata differed by source and by participant and was supplied without curation.

Each collaborating institution followed its own protocols to collect whole blood in K2EDTA tubes. For TCRbeta analysis, collaborators shipped samples as frozen whole blood, isolated PBMCs, or DNA extracted from either of those sample types. Comments on this clone: The antigen this receptor binds is unknown. Per-base qualities were not stored, and no clone one base away is much larger.

TCRbeta CDR3 regions were amplified from genomic DNA using the immunoSEQ Assay, a bias-controlled multiplex PCR. From the authors' description of their analysis: Within the assay, amplification of reference gene primers was used to estimate how many nucleated cells each sample contained. To quantify the absolute abundance of each unique TCRbeta CDR3 rearrangement, sequence reads were collapsed and filtered. Productive Simpson clonality was computed per sample as the square root of Simpson's diversity index over productive rearrangements. Not all clones reach the TCRdb copy of this immuneACCESS table, which keeps in-frame sequences only. Checked studies attribute under half of the gap to unresolved V genes and leave the rest unexplained. That table supplies the V and J calls and clone size; D and trimming were determined from the DNA. The sample table records 100,000 to 150,000 clones; around 87% of these occur just once. 3% to 4.5% of the sample is in the top ten clones.

The TCR sequence derives from a woman aged 55-70 years with acute or convalescent COVID-19. Recombination linked TRBV19 to TRBJ2-5; the D gene remains uncertain. The specimen was peripheral blood. CDR3 region: CASSIRLGLQETQYF. DNA sequence: TGTGCCAGTAGTATTAGACTGGGTTTGCAAGAGACCCAGTACTTC.